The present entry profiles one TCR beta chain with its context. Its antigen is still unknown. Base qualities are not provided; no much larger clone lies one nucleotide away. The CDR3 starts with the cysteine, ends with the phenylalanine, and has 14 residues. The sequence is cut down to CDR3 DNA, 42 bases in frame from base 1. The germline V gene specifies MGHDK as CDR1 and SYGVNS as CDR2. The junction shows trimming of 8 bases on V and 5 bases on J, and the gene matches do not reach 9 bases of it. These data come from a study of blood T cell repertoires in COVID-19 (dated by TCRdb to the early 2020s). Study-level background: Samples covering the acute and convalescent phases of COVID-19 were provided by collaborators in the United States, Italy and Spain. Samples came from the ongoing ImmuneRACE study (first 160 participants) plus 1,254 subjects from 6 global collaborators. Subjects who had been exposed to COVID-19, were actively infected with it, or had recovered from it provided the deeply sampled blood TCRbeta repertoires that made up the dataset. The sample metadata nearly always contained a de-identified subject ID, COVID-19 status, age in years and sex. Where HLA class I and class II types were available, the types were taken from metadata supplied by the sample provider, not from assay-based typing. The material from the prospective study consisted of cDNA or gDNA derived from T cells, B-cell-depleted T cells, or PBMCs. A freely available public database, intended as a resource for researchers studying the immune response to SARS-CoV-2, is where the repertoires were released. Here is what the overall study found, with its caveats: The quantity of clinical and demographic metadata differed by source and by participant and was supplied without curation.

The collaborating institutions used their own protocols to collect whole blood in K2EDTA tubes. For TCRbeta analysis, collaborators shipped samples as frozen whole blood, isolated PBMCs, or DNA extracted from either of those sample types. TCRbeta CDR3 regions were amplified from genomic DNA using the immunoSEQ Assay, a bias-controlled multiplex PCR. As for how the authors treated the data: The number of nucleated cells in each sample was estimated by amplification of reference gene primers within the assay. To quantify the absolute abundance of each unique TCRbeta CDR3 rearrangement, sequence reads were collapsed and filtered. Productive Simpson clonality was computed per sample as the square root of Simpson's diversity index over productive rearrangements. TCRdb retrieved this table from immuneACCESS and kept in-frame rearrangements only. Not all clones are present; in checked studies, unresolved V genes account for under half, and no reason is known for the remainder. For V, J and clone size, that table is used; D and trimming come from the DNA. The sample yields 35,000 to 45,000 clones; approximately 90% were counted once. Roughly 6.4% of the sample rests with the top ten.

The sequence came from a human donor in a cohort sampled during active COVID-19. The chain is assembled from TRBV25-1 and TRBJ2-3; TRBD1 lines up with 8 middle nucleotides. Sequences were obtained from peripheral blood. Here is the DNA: TGTGCCAGCGGAGAGCCAGGGGGCATAGATACGCAGTATTTT. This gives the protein CASGEPGGIDTQYF.